This T cell receptor (beta chain) is drawn from a study of T cell responses to AZD1222 COVID-19 vaccine. Produced via immunoSEQ multiplex PCR; TCRdb's table is partial and in-frame only. The table includes fewer than 150,000 clones, about nine tenths detected once. The germline CDR1 and CDR2 sequences are SNHLY and FYNNEI. CDR3 length: 15 residues. V shed 10 bases and J 3 bases; nucleotides not matched to a gene: 9. Material: peripheral blood, obtained 28 days after the second AZD1222 dose. The TCR comes from an adult who received the AZD1222 COVID-19 vaccine. The chain recombines TRBV2 with TRBJ2-3; TRBD2 aligns across 11 bases. This chain's CDR3 is CATLRGLAVTDTQYF. CDR3 sequence (DNA): TGTGCCACCTTAAGGGGACTAGCGGTAACAGATACGCAGTATTTT.